The clone carrying this T cell receptor beta chain occurred many times. Its antigen is currently unknown. V gave up 5 bases and J gave up 7 bases; unmatched junction bases: 6. The CDR3 contains 13 residues. Germline V gives CDR1 DFQATT, CDR2 SNEGSKA (reference sequence). The entry originates in a study of T-cell memory formation after mild COVID-19. Whole-study context: TCR clusters were largely donor specific. Findings and limits, study-wide: Contracting clones, day 15 to 85, had balanced CD4/CD8, and later expanders favored CD4+. Contracting CD4+ clones lay largely in CM and EM, with CD8+ ones residing in EMRA.

5'RACE, which relied on constant-segment primers, yielded TCR alpha and TCR beta cDNA libraries carrying sample barcodes and UMIs. TCRdb fed the 5' RACE reads into MiXCR, producing one record per CDR3 protein. This repertoire shows about 350,000 distinct CDR3 sequences, roughly 13% found once; its top ten account for over 20%. This chain joins TRBV20-1 and TRBJ2-1; TRBD1 agrees at 9 bases. What was sequenced was PBMCs or a T cell subset sorted from them (not recorded which). This receptor was taken from a man younger than 35 who had mild COVID-19 (a few samples of this study predate the infection). Cell type and time point are not known. CDR3 in amino acids: CSARPGTGNEQFF. For the CDR3, the DNA is TGCAGTGCTCGTCCCGGGACAGGGAATGAGCAGTTCTTC.